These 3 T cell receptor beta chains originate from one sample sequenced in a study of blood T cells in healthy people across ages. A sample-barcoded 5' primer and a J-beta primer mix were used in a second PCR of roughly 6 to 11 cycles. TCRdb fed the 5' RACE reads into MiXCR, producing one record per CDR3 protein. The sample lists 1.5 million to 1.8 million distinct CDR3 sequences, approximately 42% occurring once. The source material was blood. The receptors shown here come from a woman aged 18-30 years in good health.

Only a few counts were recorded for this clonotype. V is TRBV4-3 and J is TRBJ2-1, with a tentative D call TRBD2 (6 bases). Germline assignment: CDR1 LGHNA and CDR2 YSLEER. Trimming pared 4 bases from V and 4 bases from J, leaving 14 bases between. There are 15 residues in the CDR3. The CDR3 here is CASSLRTIEYNEQFF. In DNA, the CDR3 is TGCGCCAGCAGCCTAAGGACTATCGAATACAATGAGCAGTTCTTC.

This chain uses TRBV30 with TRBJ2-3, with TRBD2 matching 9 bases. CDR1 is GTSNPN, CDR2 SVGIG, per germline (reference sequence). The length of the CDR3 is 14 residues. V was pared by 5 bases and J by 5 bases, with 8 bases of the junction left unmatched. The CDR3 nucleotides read TGTGCCTGGTCTAGCGGGGACCGCCGAGATACGCAGTATTTT. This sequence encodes CAWSSGDRRDTQYF.

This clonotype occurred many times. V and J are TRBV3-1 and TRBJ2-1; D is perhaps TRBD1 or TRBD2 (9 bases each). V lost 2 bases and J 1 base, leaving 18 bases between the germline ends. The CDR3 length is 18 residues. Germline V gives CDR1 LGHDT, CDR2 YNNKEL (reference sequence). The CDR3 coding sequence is TGTGCCAGCAGCCAAACAGGGGGCGCGGGGGGGTCCTACAATGAGCAGTTCTTC. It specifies CASSQTGGAGGSYNEQFF.